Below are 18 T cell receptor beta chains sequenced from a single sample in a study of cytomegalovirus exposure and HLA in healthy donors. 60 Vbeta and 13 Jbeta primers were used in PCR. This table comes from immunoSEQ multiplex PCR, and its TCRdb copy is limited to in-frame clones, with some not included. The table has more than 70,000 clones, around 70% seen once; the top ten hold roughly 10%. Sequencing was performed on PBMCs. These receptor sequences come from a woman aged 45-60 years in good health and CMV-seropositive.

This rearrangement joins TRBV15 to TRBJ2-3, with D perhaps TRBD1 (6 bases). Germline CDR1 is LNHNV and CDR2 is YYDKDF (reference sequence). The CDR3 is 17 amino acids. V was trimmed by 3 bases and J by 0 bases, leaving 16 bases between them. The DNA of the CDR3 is TGTGCCACCAGCAGGGTTGAGGGGGATCGTAGCACAGATACGCAGTATTTT. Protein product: CATSRVEGDRSTDTQYF.

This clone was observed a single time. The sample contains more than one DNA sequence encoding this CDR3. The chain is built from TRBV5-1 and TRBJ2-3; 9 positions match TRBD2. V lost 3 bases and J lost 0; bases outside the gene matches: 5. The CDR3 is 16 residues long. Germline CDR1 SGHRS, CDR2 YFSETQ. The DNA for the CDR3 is TGCGCCAGCAGCTCGTTAGCGGGAGCTAGCACAGATACGCAGTATTTT. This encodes CASSSLAGASTDTQYF.

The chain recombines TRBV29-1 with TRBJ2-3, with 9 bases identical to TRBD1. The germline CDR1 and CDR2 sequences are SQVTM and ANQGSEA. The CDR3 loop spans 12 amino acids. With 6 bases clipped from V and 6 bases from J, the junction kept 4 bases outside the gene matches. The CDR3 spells CSVTGGGDTQYF. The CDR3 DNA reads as TGCAGCGTGACAGGGGGTGGCGATACGCAGTATTTT.

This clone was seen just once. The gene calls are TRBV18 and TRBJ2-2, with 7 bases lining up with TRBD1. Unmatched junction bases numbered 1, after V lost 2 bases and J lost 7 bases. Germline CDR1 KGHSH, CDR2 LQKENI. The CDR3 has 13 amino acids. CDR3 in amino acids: CASSPTGVGELFF. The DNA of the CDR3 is TGTGCCAGCTCACCAACAGGGGTCGGGGAGCTGTTTTTT.

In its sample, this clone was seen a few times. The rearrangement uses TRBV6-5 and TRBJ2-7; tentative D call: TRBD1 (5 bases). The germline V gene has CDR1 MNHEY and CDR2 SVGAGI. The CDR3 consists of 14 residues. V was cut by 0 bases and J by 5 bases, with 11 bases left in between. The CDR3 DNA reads TGTGCCAGCAGTTACTCGACCCAGGGCAACGAGCAGTACTTC. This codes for CASSYSTQGNEQYF.

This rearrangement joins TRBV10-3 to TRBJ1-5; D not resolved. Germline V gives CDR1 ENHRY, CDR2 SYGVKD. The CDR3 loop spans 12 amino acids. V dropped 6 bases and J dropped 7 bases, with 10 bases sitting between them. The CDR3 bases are TGTGCCATCAGAGCCGCGGGACAGCCCCAGCATTTT. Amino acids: CAIRAAGQPQHF.

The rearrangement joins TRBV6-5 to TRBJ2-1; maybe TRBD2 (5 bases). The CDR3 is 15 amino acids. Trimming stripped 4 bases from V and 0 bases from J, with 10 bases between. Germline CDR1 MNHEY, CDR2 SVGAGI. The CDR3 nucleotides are TGTGCCAGCAGTTTCCGAGCGGTCTCCTACAATGAGCAGTTCTTC. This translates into CASSFRAVSYNEQFF.

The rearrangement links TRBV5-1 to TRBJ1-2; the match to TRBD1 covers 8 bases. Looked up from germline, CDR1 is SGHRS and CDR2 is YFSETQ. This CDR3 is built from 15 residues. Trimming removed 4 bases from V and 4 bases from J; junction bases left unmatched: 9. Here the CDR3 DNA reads TGCGCCAGCAGCCTGACAGGGGACCGGAGCTATGGCTACACCTTC. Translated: CASSLTGDRSYGYTF. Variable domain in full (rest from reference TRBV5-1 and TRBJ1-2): KAGVTQTPRYLIKTRGQQVTLSCSPISGHRSVSWYQQTPGQGLQFLFEYFSETQRNKGNFPGRFSGRQFSNSRSEMNVSTLELGDSALYLCASSLTGDRSYGYTFGSGTRLTVV.

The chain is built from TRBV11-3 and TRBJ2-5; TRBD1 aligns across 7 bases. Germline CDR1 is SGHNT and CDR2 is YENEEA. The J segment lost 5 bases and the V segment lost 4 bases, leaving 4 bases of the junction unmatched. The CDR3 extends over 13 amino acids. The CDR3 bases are TGTGCCAGCAGCTCAACAGGGGAGGAGACCCAGTACTTC. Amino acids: CASSSTGEETQYF. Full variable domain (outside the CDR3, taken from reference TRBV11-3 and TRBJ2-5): EAGVVQSPRYKIIEKKQPVAFWCNPISGHNTLYWYLQNLGQGPELLIRYENEEAVDDSQLPKDRFSAERLKGVDSTLKIQPAELGDSAVYLCASSSTGEETQYFGPGTRLLVL.

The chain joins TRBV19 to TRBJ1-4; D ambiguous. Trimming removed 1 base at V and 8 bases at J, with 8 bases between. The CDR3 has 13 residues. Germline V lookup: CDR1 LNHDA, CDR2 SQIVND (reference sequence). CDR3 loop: CASSIGAGEKLFF. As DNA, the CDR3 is TGTGCCAGTAGTATAGGGGCGGGGGAAAAACTGTTTTTT.

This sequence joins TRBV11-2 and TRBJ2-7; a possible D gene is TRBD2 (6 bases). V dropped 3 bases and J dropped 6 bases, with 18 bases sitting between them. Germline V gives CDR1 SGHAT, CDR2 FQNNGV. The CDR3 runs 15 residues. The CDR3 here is CASSLTGTGVGEQYF. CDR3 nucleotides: TGTGCCAGCAGCTTGACGGGGACGGGGGTAGGCGAGCAGTACTTC. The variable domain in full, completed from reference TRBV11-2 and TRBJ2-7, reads EAGVAQSPRYKIIEKRQSVAFWCNPISGHATLYWYQQILGQGPKLLIQFQNNGVVDDSQLPKDRFSAERLKGVDSTLKIQPAKLEDSAVYLCASSLTGTGVGEQYFGPGTRLTVT.

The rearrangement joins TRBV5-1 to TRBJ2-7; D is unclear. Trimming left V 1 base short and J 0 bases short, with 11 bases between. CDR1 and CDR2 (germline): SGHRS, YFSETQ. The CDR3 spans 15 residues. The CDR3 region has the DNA TGCGCCAGCAGCTTGTCGTCAGGTGGCTCCTACGAGCAGTACTTC. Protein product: CASSLSSGGSYEQYF.

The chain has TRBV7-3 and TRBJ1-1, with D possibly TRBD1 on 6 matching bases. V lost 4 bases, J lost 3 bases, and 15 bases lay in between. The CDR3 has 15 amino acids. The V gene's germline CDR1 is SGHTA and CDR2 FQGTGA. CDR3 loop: CASSSLQGRDTEAFF. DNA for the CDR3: TGTGCCAGCAGCTCACTACAGGGAAGAGACACTGAAGCTTTCTTT. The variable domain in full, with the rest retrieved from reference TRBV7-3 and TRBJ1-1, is GAGVSQTPSNKVTEKGKYVELRCDPISGHTALYWYRQSLGQGPEFLIYFQGTGAADDSGLPNDRFFAVRPEGSVSTLKIQRTERGDSAVYLCASSSLQGRDTEAFFGQGTRLTVV.

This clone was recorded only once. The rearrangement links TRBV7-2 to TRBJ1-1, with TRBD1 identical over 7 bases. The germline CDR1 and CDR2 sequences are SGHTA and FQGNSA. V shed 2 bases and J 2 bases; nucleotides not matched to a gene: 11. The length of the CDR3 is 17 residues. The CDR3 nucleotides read TGTGCCAGCAGCTTAAGGGGCATAGGGACAGTCAACACTGAAGCTTTCTTT. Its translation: CASSLRGIGTVNTEAFF.

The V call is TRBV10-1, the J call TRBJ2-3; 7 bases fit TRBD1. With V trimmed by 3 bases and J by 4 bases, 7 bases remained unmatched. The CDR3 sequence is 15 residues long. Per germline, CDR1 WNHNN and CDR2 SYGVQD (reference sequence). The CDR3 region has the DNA TGCGCCAGCAGTGACCCACAGGGGTGGCCAGATACGCAGTATTTT. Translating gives CASSDPQGWPDTQYF.

The CDR3 here is CASRVGTGSKEQYF. The CDR3 DNA is TGTGCCAGCAGGGTTGGGACAGGGTCAAAAGAGCAGTACTTC. V gene TRBV7-2 combines with J gene TRBJ2-7; TRBD1 matches at 9 bases. Germline CDR1 reads SGHTA; CDR2 reads FQGNSA. The CDR3 extends over 14 amino acids. With V trimmed by 6 bases and J by 7 bases, 10 bases remained unmatched.

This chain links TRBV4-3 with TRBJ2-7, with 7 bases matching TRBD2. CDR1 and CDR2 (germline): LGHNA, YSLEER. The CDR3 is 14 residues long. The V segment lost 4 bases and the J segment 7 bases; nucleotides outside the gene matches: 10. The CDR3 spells CASSPRMGGGEQYF. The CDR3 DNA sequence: TGCGCCAGCAGCCCCCGGATGGGGGGGGGAGAGCAGTACTTC.

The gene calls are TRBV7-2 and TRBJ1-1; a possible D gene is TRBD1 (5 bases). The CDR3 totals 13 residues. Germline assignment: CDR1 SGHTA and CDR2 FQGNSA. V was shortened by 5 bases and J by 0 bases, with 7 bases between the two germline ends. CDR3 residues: CASSQTVNTEAFF. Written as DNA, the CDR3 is TGTGCCAGCAGCCAGACAGTGAACACTGAAGCTTTCTTT.